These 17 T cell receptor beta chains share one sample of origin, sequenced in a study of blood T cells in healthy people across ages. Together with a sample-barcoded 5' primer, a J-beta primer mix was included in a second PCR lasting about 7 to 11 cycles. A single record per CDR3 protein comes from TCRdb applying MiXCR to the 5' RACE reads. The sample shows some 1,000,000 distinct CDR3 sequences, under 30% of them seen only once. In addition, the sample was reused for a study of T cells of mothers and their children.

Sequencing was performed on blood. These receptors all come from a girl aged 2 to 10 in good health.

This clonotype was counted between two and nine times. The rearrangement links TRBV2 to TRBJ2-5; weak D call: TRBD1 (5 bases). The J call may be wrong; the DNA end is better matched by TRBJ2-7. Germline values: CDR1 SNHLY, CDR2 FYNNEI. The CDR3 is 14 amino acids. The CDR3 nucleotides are TGTGCCAGCAGTGATAATGCAGGGTCGGACGAGCAGTACTTC. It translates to CASSDNAGSDEQYF.

The chain's CDR3 is CASGEKQGASTDTQYF. The DNA of the CDR3 is TGTGCCAGCGGAGAAAAACAGGGGGCGAGCACAGATACGCAGTATTTT. V is TRBV12-3 or TRBV12-4 and J is TRBJ2-3, with 9 bases fitting TRBD1. The CDR3 has 16 residues. The trim removed 8 bases at V and 0 bases at J, leaving 9 bases unmatched.

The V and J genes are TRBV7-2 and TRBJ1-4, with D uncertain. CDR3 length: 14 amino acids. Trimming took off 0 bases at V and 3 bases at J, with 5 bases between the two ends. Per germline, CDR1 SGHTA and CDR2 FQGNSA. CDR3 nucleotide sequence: TGTGCCAGCAGCTTAGCAGGGTCTAATGAAAAACTGTTTTTT. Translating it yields CASSLAGSNEKLFF. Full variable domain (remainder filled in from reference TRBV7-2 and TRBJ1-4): GAGVSQSPSNKVTEKGKDVELRCDPISGHTALYWYRQSLGQGLEFLIYFQGNSAPDKSGLPSDRFSAERTGGSVSTLTIQRTQQEDSAVYLCASSLAGSNEKLFFGSGTQLSVL.

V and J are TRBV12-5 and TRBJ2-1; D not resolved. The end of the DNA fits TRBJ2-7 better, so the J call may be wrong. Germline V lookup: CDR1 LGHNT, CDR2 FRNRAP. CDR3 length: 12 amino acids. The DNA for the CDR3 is TGTGCTAGTGGTTTGGGTCCCCTTGAACAGTACTTC. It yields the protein CASGLGPLEQYF.

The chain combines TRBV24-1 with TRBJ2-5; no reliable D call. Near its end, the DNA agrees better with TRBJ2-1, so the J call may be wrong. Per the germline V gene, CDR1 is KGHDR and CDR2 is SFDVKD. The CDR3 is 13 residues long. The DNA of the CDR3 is TGTGCCACCAGTGATGAAAATGACGATGAGCAGTTCTTC. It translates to CATSDENDDEQFF.

The CDR3 region is CSAENQTSGHNEQFF. CDR3 DNA: TGCAGCGCCGAAAACCAGACTAGCGGACACAATGAGCAGTTCTTC. This chain uses TRBV29-1 with TRBJ2-1; 9 bases align to TRBD2. Germline V gene lookup returns CDR1 SQVTM and CDR2 ANQGSEA. The CDR3 covers 15 residues. V shed 7 bases, J shed 5 bases, and the junction held 12 bases outside the gene matches.

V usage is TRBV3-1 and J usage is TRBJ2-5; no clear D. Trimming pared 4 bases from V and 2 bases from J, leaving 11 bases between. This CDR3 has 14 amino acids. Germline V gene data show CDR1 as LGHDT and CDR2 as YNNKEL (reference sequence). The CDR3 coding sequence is TGTGCCAGCAGCCCATTGAGGCCTCAAGAGACCCAGTACTTC. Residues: CASSPLRPQETQYF.

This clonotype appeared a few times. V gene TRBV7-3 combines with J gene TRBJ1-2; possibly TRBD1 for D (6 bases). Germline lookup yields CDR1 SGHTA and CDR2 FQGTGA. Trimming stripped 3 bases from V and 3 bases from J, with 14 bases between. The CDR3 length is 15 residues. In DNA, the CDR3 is TGTGCCAGCAGCTTGACAGGAACTCTTCACTATGGCTACACCTTC. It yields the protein CASSLTGTLHYGYTF.

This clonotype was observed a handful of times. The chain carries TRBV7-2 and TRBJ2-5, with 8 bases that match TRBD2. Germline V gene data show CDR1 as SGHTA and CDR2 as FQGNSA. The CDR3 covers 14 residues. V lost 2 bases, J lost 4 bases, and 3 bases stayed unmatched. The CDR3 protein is CASSLRLARETQYF. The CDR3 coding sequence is TGTGCCAGCAGCTTAAGACTAGCGCGAGAGACCCAGTACTTC. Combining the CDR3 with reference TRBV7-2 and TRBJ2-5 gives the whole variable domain GAGVSQSPSNKVTEKGKDVELRCDPISGHTALYWYRQSLGQGLEFLIYFQGNSAPDKSGLPSDRFSAERTGGSVSTLTIQRTQQEDSAVYLCASSLRLARETQYFGPGTRLLVL.

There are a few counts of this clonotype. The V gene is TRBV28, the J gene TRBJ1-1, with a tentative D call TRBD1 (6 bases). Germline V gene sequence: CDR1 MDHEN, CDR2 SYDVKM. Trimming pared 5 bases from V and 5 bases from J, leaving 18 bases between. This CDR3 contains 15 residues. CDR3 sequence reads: CASSTLGRGWTEAFF. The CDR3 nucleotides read TGTGCCAGCAGTACGCTTGGCAGGGGATGGACTGAAGCTTTCTTT.

For the CDR3, the DNA is TGCGCCAGCAGCCCCACCGGGACAGATAATGAAAAACTGTTTTTT. Its protein is CASSPTGTDNEKLFF. This chain joins TRBV4-1 and TRBJ1-4; 7 positions match TRBD1. The trim removed 4 bases at V and 4 bases at J, leaving 6 bases unmatched. The CDR3 runs to 15 residues. Germline CDR1 is MGHRA and CDR2 is YSYEKL.

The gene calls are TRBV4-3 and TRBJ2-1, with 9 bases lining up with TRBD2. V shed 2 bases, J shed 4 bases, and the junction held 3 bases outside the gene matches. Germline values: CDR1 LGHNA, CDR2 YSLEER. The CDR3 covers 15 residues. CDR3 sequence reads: CASSQLAGAYNEQFF. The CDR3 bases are TGCGCCAGCAGCCAATTAGCGGGGGCTTACAATGAGCAGTTCTTC.

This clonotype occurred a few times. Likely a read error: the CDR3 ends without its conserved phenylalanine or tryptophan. The CDR3 DNA sequence: TGTGCCAGCAGTGAATGGGGGACCCAGTACCTC. Its translation: CASSEWGTQYL. This chain connects TRBV25-1 to TRBJ2-5, with D unclear. The CDR3 contains 11 residues. Germline V CDR1 and CDR2: MGHDK, SYGVNS. V was clipped by 1 base and J by 7 bases, with 4 bases between them.

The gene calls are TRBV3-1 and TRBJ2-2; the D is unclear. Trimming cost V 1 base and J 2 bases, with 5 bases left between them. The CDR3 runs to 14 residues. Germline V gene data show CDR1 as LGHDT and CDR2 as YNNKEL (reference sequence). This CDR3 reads CASSQAQNTGELFF. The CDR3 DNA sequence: TGTGCCAGCAGCCAAGCGCAAAACACCGGGGAGCTGTTTTTT.

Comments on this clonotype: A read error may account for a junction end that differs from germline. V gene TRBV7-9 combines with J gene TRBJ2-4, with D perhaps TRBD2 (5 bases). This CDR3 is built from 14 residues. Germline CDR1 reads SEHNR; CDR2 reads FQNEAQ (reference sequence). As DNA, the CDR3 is TGTGCCGGCAGCTTAAATGGAGGTGAAAACATTCAGTACTTC. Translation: CAGSLNGGENIQYF.

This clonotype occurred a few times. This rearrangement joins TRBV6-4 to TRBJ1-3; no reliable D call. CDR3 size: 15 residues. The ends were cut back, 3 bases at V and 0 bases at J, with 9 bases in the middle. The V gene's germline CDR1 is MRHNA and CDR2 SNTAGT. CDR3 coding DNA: TGTGCCAGCAGTGAGACCGCAATCTCTGGAAACACCATATATTTT. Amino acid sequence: CASSETAISGNTIYF.

CDR3 nucleotide sequence: TGTGCCAGCAGCTCCAGTTACTCCAATGAGCAGTTCTTC. The encoded protein is CASSSSYSNEQFF. The V and J genes are TRBV7-6 and TRBJ2-1, with no clear D. There are 13 residues in the CDR3. V was pared by 4 bases and J by 6 bases, with 10 bases between. Looked up from germline, CDR1 is SGHVS and CDR2 is FNYEAQ.